This record concerns one T cell receptor (beta chain) sequence. What antigen it recognizes has not been identified. No base quality information exists; no much larger clone differs at one position. Here V drops 5 bases and J drops 4 bases, and the junction holds 3 bases not matched to any gene. From the cysteine through the phenylalanine, the CDR3 covers 14 amino acids. This entry keeps only the CDR3 DNA: 42 bases, framed from base 1. This record comes from a study of T cells after yellow fever vaccination (dated by TCRdb to between 2018 and 2021). Background for the entire study: The SMART-Seq v4 Ultra Low Input RNA kit was used to prepare libraries from fractions with low cell numbers. Two healthy male donors, one aged 18 to 29 and one aged 30 to 40 years, were included in the cohort. Bulk TCR alpha and beta repertoires were sequenced longitudinally to track T-cell clones before and after primary and booster YFV17D yellow fever vaccination. Blood samples were taken at several timepoints before and after primary and secondary immunization, and bulk PBMC replicates and cell subsets were isolated. Points the paper makes about the study in general: The study included only two donors, which limits how far the findings can be generalized. Compared with the primary T-cell response, the secondary T-cell response was faster but weaker, reaching its peak on day 5 rather than on day 15. A small fraction of clonotypes appeared in both the CD4 and CD8 compartments, likely as a result of convergent recombination. After the booster, most of the clones that had expanded following primary vaccination were detected again (just under 97% of CD4 and around nine tenths of CD8), which suggests that memory was broadly maintained. Computational filtering was required because FACS-sorted repertoires could contain abundant contaminating clonotypes from the bulk population.

TCR cDNA was synthesized by 5'RACE template switching, through which a universal primer site and unique molecular identifiers were introduced. Priming of cDNA synthesis was performed from both the TCR alpha and TCR beta constant segments. Libraries were amplified in two PCR steps, with sample barcodes and sequencing adapters added in the second step. Sequencing of libraries was performed on Illumina HiSeq 2500 (2x100 bp) or NovaSeq (2x150 bp). In the source study's methods: MIGEC was used to demultiplex reads and collapse the reads into UMI consensus sequences, and MiXCR was used for V(D)J alignment. Vaccine-responding clonotypes were identified with edgeR using replicate PBMC samples, with FDR below 0.01 and a log2 fold change above 5 up to day 15 being required. Each bulk clonotype was labeled CD4 or CD8 based on which sequenced repertoire, CD4 or CD8, contained the clonotype at higher abundance. Clones were called with MiXCR by TCRdb after fastp trimmed the public reads at Q25, and only in-frame beta chains were retained. Rows with one shared CDR3 protein collapse into an entry with the most common genes and DNA. The V and J calls were determined by TCRdb, not by the authors. This sample lists hundreds of thousands of distinct CDR3 sequences; roughly 12% were detected once. 14% to 15% of the sample is in the top ten clones.

The treatment or condition label, as the study defines it: live attenuated yellow fever vaccine strain. At every blood-draw timepoint, two biological replicates of bulk PBMCs were collected. PBMCs were isolated from peripheral blood using a standard Ficoll-Paque protocol. RNA was extracted with TriZol from bulk PBMCs, CD4 and CD8 fractions, and dextramer-positive and dextramer-negative fractions. The sequences come from PBMCs, collected on the day of the yellow fever booster vaccination. This clonotype was sampled from a man aged 25 to 40 who received the YFV17D yellow fever vaccine. The chain couples TRBV12-3 or TRBV12-4 to TRBJ2-2, and 8 junction bases match TRBD2. The CDR3 region reads CASSGTRGTGELFF. Read as DNA, the sequence is TGTGCCAGCAGTGGGACTAGAGGCACCGGGGAGCTGTTTTTT.